The sequence of this TCR beta chain was determined in a study of T-cell memory formation after mild COVID-19. CDR1 MNHNY and CDR2 SVGAGI come from the germline V gene (reference sequence). Trimming left V 0 bases short and J 8 bases short, with 13 bases between. The CDR3 contains 15 residues. MiXCR was run by TCRdb on the 5' RACE reads, yielding one entry per CDR3 protein. Of 75,000 to 95,000 distinct CDR3 sequences in the sample, approximately 15% were seen once. This clonotype was seen a handful of times. The receptor was isolated from a young man who had mild COVID-19 (a few samples of this study predate the infection). Cell type and time point are not known. J is TRBJ2-2 and V is TRBV6-6; no reliable D call. The sample comprised PBMCs or a T cell subset sorted from them (not recorded which). In DNA, the CDR3 is TGTGCCAGCAGTTACTCTGGACGGGTAGGAGGGGAGCTGTTTTTT. As protein: CASSYSGRVGGELFF.